This is a list of T cell receptor beta chains from one sample in a study of brain T cells in children with intractable seizures. Measured with immunoSEQ multiplex PCR; TCRdb has only the in-frame clones, and not every one. The sample shows about 340,000 clones, about 94% of them seen only once. The specimen comprised peripheral blood, sampled more than 4 months after surgery. These receptor sequences come from a boy under two years old with tuberous sclerosis and intractable seizures. CDR3s include the opening cysteine and the closing phenylalanine or tryptophan. D genes are given only for firm matches. The size of a clone is reported for some rows only, either as once, few or many, or as a class for expanded clones.

J: TRBJ1-1
size: once
D: TRBD1
V: TRBV24-1
DNA: TGTGCCACCAGTGGTCCGGGACAGGGGAGGGGGTACACTGAAGCTTTCTTT
CDR3: CATSGPGQGRGYTEAFF

J: TRBJ1-2
size: few
D: .
V: TRBV19
DNA: TGTGCCAGTAGTGGGGACCTCAACTATGGCTACACCTTC
CDR3: CASSGDLNYGYTF

J: TRBJ1-2
size: .
D: .
V: TRBV16
DNA: TGTGCCAGCAGCCACCTGGCAGAAAGAGGCTACACCTTC
CDR3: CASSHLAERGYTF

J: TRBJ2-5
size: .
D: TRBD2
V: TRBV4-2
DNA: TGTGCCAGCAGCCCTAGCGGGGGGTACCAAGAGACCCAGTACTTC
CDR3: CASSPSGGYQETQYF

J: TRBJ1-5
size: .
D: .
V: TRBV4-1
DNA: TGCGCCAGCAGCCAAGATCGAGGGGGGAGTCAGCCCCAGCATTTT
CDR3: CASSQDRGGSQPQHF

J: TRBJ2-7
size: .
D: .
V: TRBV4-1
DNA: TGCGCCAGCAGCCAAGGGTCAGGTGACTACGAGCAGTACTTC
CDR3: CASSQGSGDYEQYF

J: TRBJ1-5
size: few
D: .
V: TRBV4-2
DNA: TGTGCCAGCAGCCAAGAACCCAATCAGCCCCAGCATTTT
CDR3: CASSQEPNQPQHF

J: TRBJ1-4
size: once
D: .
V: TRBV5-1
DNA: TGCGCCAGCAGCTTGATCGGGTGGGGACTTAATGAAAAACTGTTTTTT
CDR3: CASSLIGWGLNEKLFF

J: TRBJ2-7
size: .
D: TRBD1
V: TRBV11-2
DNA: TGTGCCAGCAGCTTCGGACAGGTACCGTACTACGAGCAGTACTTC
CDR3: CASSFGQVPYYEQYF

J: TRBJ2-1
size: .
D: TRBD2
V: TRBV30
DNA: TGTGCCTGGAGTTTCGGGGCGGGAGGGCCATGGCATGAGCAGTTCTTC
CDR3: CAWSFGAGGPWHEQFF

J: TRBJ1-1
size: .
D: TRBD1
V: TRBV5-4
DNA: TGTGCCAGCAGTCCAGGGGGCTATAGCACTGAAGCTTTCTTT
CDR3: CASSPGGYSTEAFF

J: TRBJ2-1
size: .
D: TRBD2
V: TRBV3-1/TRBV3-2
DNA: TGTGCCAGCAGCCACTATAGCGGGGGGGACTACAATGAGCAGTTCTTC
CDR3: CASSHYSGGDYNEQFF

J: TRBJ2-7
size: .
D: TRBD1
V: TRBV9
DNA: TGTGCCAGCAGCGTAGGGACAGGCCGCTACTACGAGCAGTACTTC
CDR3: CASSVGTGRYYEQYF

J: TRBJ2-2
size: .
D: TRBD2
V: TRBV7-4
DNA: TGTGCCAGCAGCCAACGGCGGGAGGCGGACACCGGGGAGCTGTTTTTT
CDR3: CASSQRREADTGELFF

J: TRBJ2-2
size: .
D: .
V: TRBV29-1
DNA: TGCAGCGTTGACCGGGGGGCGACCGGGGAGCTGTTTTTT
CDR3: CSVDRGATGELFF

J: TRBJ1-2
size: .
D: .
V: TRBV29-1
DNA: TGCAGCGTTGAAGGTTTGGGGTTTGGCTACACCTTC
CDR3: CSVEGLGFGYTF

J: TRBJ1-2
size: few
D: TRBD1
V: TRBV7-8
DNA: TGTGCCAGCAGCCACAGGGGACAGGGTGAGAGAATCGCCGACGGCTACACCTTC
CDR3: CASSHRGQGERIADGYTF

J: TRBJ1-5
size: .
D: .
V: TRBV7-8
DNA: TGTGCCAGCAGCTTCCCTGACAGAGGGGATCAGCCCCAGCATTTT
CDR3: CASSFPDRGDQPQHF

J: TRBJ1-6
size: .
D: .
V: TRBV27
DNA: TGTGCCAGCAGAGGTCGACCACGCTCCTATAATTCACCCCTCCACTTT
CDR3: CASRGRPRSYNSPLHF

J: TRBJ2-5
size: once
D: TRBD2
V: TRBV4-1
DNA: TGCGCCAGCAGCTCTACTAGCGGGAGGGACCAAGAGACCCAGTACTTC
CDR3: CASSSTSGRDQETQYF